This TCR beta chain stems from a study of identical twins. TCRdb analysed the 5' RACE reads with MiXCR anew, one entry per CDR3 protein. Among 200,000 to 250,000 distinct CDR3 sequences listed, approximately 5.9% were seen once. Germline CDR1 reads LGHNA; CDR2 reads YSLEER. The V end lost 0 bases, the J end lost 6 bases, and 10 bases lay between the germline ends. CDR3 length: 14 amino acids. This same sample was also part of a study on T cells expressing NK-cell markers. This second report adds: Repertoires of TCR beta were obtained from T cells sorted as CD3+CD56+NKG2C+, CD3+CD56+NKG2C- and CD3+CD56-NKG2C+. Nothing established the HCMV specificity of expanded NKG2C+ T cell clones.

The receptor comes from a woman in her late teens or twenties in good health. This chain joins TRBV4-3 and TRBJ2-3, with a tentative D call TRBD2 (6 bases). Sequenced sample: CD8+ T cells sorted from blood. CDR3 nucleotides: TGCGCCAGCAGCCAAGATAGCGGAGTCGATACGCAGTATTTT. It translates to CASSQDSGVDTQYF.